This TCR beta chain was captured in a study of shared clonotypes between healthy human individuals. About the research overall: A few men and a couple of women, aged 18 to 49, were donors.

Only a few counts were recorded for this clone. Assay: immunoSEQ multiplex PCR; the TCRdb copy retains only in-frame clones and omits some. Of 450,000 to 600,000 clones in the sample, 60% to 85% were seen once. CDR3 length: 13 residues. J gave up 2 bases and V 7 bases, and 4 bases lay outside the gene matches. Germline CDR1 SNHLY, CDR2 FYNNEI. V gene TRBV2 combines with J gene TRBJ2-5; 7 bases agree with TRBD1. Sequencing was done on a sample of PBMCs. The origin of this receptor is a woman aged 40 to 50 in good health. Some clones in this sample may be carry-over from other donors' samples. In DNA form, the CDR3 reads TGTGCCAGCACCGGGACAGTTCAAGAGACCCAGTACTTC. Protein sequence: CASTGTVQETQYF.